This TCR beta chain derives from a study of cytomegalovirus exposure and HLA in healthy donors. Study summary: Both the roughly 120 validation repertoires and the approximately 670 first-cohort repertoires used the same platform, as reported by a later analysis. Study-level findings and limits: Specific recognition of CMV antigens was confirmed in vitro for a few chains (all CMV-associated). It was reported that the classifier diagnosed cytomegalovirus status with high specificity and sensitivity in both the original and validation cohorts. Researchers catalogued over 150 TCR beta chains as cytomegalovirus-associated.

Clones were read by immunoSEQ multiplex PCR, and TCRdb kept only the in-frame ones, dropping some. The sample has around 150,000 clones; about nine tenths are singletons. As regards this clone: Its matching antigen is unknown.

Looked up from germline, CDR1 is MDHEN and CDR2 is SYDVKM. There are 18 residues in the CDR3. The V segment lost 5 bases and the J segment 4 bases; nucleotides outside the gene matches: 14. The TCR comes from a young woman in good health and CMV-seronegative. Sequencing was performed on PBMCs. The J gene is TRBJ2-3, the V gene TRBV28; 11 bases line up with TRBD2. This chain's CDR3 is CASSPYSGRADRADTQYF. For the CDR3, the DNA is TGTGCCAGCAGTCCATATAGCGGGAGGGCCGATAGAGCAGATACGCAGTATTTT.